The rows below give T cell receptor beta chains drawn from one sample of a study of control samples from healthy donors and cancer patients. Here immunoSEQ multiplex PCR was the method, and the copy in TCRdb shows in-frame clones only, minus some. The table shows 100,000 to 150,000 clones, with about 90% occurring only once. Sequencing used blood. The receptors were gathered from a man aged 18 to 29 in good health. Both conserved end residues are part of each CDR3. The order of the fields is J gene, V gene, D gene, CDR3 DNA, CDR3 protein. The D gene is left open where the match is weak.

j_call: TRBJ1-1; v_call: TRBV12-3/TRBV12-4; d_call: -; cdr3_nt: TGTGCCAGCACCCAGGGGCACACAGGCAAAGCTTTCTTT; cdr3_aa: CASTQGHTGKAFF
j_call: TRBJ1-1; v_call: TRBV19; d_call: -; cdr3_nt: TGTGCCAGTAGTATGTCCAGTCCTTGGAACACTGAAGCTTTCTTT; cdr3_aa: CASSMSSPWNTEAFF
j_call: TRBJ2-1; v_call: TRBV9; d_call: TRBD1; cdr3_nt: TGTGCCAGCAGCGCGGGACAGGAAAGGAATGAGCAGTTCTTC; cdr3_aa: CASSAGQERNEQFF
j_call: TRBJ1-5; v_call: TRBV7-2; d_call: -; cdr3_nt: TGTGCCAGCAGCTTAACGGGCAATCAGCCCCAGCATTTT; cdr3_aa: CASSLTGNQPQHF
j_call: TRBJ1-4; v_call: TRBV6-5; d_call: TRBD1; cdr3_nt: TGTGCCAGCAGCCGTGCGGCCGGGACAGGCGAAAAGTATTTT; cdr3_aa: CASSRAAGTGEKYF
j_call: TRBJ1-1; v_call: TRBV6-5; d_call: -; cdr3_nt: TGTGCCAGCATCCGGACAGACCTCATGAACACTGAAGCTTTCTTT; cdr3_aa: CASIRTDLMNTEAFF
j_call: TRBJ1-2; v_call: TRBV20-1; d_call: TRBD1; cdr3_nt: TGCAGTGCTGGACCGACAGGGCCGGCCACCTTC; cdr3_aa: CSAGPTGPATF
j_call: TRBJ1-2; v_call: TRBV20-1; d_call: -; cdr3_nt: TGCAGTGCTAGTCCGCCTAACTATGGCTACACCTTC; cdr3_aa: CSASPPNYGYTF
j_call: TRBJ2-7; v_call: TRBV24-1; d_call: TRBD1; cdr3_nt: TGTGCCACCAGTGACCCGGACAGGCCGCCCTACGAGCAGTACTTC; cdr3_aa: CATSDPDRPPYEQYF
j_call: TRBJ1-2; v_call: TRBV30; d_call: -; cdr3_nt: TGTGCCGGGCCCAGCGCGGGCGACTATGGCTACACCTTC; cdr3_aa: CAGPSAGDYGYTF
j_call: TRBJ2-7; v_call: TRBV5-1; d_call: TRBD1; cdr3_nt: TGCGCCAGCAGCTCTGGTGGGACAGGGACCCCCTACGAGCAGTACTTC; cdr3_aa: CASSSGGTGTPYEQYF
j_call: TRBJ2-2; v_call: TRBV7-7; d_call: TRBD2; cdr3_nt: TGTGCCAGCAGCTCATCACTAGCGGGAGGGAACACCGGGGAGCTGTTTTTT; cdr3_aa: CASSSSLAGGNTGELFF
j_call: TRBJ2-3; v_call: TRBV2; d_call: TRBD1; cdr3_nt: TGTGCCAGCACCGGGACAGGGCGTACAGATACGCAGTATTTT; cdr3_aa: CASTGTGRTDTQYF
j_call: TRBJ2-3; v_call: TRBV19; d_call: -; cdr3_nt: TGTGCCAGTATGGGGGGGGCTGTCAAGCCAGATACGCAGTATTTT; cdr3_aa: CASMGGAVKPDTQYF